One sample yielded the 7 T cell receptor beta chains listed below, sequenced in a study of cytomegalovirus exposure and HLA in healthy donors. The assay was immunoSEQ multiplex PCR, and TCRdb's table has in-frame clones only and misses some. Among 60,000 to 80,000 clones listed, around 94% were seen once. Specimen: PBMCs. Receptors originate from a woman between 18 and 29 years old in good health and CMV-seropositive.

The CDR3 DNA follows: TGTGCCAGCAGCTCAGGACTAGCGGAAAGGAACACCGGGGAGCTGTTTTTT. Residues: CASSSGLAERNTGELFF. The chain couples TRBV5-6 to TRBJ2-2; TRBD2 agrees at 10 bases. V gave up 3 bases and J gave up 1 base; unmatched junction bases: 6. The CDR3 length is 17 residues. Looked up from germline, CDR1 is SGHDT and CDR2 is YYEEEE.

This chain uses TRBV4-3 with TRBJ1-2; no definite D call. V was shortened by 0 bases and J by 1 base, with 9 bases between the two germline ends. The CDR3 totals 15 residues. Germline V CDR1 and CDR2: LGHNA, YSLEER. CDR3 loop: CASSQDRSDNYGYTF. The CDR3 DNA follows: TGCGCCAGCAGCCAAGACAGGTCGGATAACTATGGCTACACCTTC.

This sequence joins TRBV7-9 and TRBJ1-5, with no clear D. Per germline, CDR1 SEHNR and CDR2 FQNEAQ (reference sequence). This CDR3 spans 15 amino acids. V was trimmed by 1 base and J by 0 bases, leaving 7 bases between them. The CDR3 DNA follows: TGTGCCAGCAGCTTAGACAGATATAGCAATCAGCCCCAGCATTTT. It specifies CASSLDRYSNQPQHF.

The chain recombines TRBV9 with TRBJ2-1, with D possibly being TRBD2 (6 bases). Germline CDR1 reads SGDLS; CDR2 reads YYNGEE. This CDR3 has 15 residues. V was trimmed by 3 bases and J by 6 bases, leaving 16 bases between them. The CDR3 here is CASSAPGTGLNEQFF. CDR3 DNA: TGTGCCAGCAGCGCTCCCGGGACTGGGCTCAATGAGCAGTTCTTC.

The J gene is TRBJ2-2, the V gene TRBV19; D ambiguous. In germline, CDR1 is LNHDA, CDR2 SQIVND (reference sequence). The CDR3 extends over 14 amino acids. V was trimmed by 9 bases and J by 0 bases, leaving 11 bases between them. The CDR3 DNA follows: TGTGCCAGCATATTTACGGCGAACACCGGGGAGCTGTTTTTT. Encoded protein: CASIFTANTGELFF. The whole variable domain, remainder taken from reference TRBV19 and TRBJ2-2, is DGGITQSPKYLFRKEGQNVTLSCEQNLNHDAMYWYRQDPGQGLRLIYYSQIVNDFQKGDIAEGYSVSREKKESFPLTVTSAQKNPTAFYLCASIFTANTGELFFGEGSRLTVL.

This chain connects TRBV4-3 to TRBJ1-2; 11 nucleotides agree with TRBD1. CDR1 and CDR2 (germline): LGHNA, YSLEER. The CDR3 totals 15 residues. Trimming cost V 1 base and J 4 bases; bases outside gene matches: 2. CDR3 loop: CASSQGGTGGYGYTF. The CDR3 coding sequence is TGCGCCAGCAGCCAAGGCGGGACAGGGGGCTATGGCTACACCTTC.

Written as DNA, the CDR3 is TGTGCCAGCAGCCGACGGGAGTGGGCTGAAGCTTTCTTT. It is translated as CASSRREWAEAFF. This rearrangement joins TRBV7-9 to TRBJ1-1; no reliable D call. Germline values: CDR1 SEHNR, CDR2 FQNEAQ (reference sequence). The CDR3 is 13 residues long. V was pared by 5 bases and J by 6 bases, with 13 bases between.